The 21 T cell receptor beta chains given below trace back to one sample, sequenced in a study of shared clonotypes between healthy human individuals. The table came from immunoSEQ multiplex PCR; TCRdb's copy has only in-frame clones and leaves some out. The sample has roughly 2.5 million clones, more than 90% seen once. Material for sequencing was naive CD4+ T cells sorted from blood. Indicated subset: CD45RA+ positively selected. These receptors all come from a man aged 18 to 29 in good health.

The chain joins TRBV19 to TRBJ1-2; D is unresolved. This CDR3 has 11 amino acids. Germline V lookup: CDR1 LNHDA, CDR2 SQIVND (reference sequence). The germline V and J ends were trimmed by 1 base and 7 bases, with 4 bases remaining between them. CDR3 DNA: TGTGCCAGTAGTATAGGAGTTGGCTACACCTTC. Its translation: CASSIGVGYTF.

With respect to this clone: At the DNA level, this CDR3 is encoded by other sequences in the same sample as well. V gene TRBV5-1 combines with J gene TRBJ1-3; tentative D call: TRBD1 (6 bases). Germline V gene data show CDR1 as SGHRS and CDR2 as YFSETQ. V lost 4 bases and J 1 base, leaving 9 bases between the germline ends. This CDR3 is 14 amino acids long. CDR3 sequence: CASSPQGSGNTIYF. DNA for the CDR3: TGCGCCAGCAGCCCCCAGGGGTCTGGAAACACCATATATTTT.

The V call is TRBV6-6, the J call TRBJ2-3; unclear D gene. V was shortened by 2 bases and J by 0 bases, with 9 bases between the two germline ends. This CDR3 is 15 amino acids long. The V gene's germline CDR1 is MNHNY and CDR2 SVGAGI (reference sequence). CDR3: CASSYAAYSTDTQYF. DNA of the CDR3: TGTGCCAGCAGTTACGCGGCATATAGCACAGATACGCAGTATTTT.

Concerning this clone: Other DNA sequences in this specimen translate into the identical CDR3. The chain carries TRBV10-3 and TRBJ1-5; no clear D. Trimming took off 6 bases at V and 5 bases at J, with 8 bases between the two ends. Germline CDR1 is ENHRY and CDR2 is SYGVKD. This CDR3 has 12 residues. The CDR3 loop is CAISGLDQPQHF. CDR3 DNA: TGTGCCATCAGCGGGCTGGATCAGCCCCAGCATTTT.

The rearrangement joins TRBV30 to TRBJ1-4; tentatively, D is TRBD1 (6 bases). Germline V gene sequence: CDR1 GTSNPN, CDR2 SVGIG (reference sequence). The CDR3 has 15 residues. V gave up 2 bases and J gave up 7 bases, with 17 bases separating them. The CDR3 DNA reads TGTGCCTGGAGTTCTCAGACAGGACTCGGTGAAAAACTGTTTTTT. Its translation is CAWSSQTGLGEKLFF.

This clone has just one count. The CDR3 is CASSSTGAHSPLHF. CDR3 DNA: TGTGCCAGCAGTTCGACAGGGGCCCATTCACCCCTCCACTTT. The V call is TRBV6-6, the J call TRBJ1-6, with 8 bases matching TRBD1. The CDR3 contains 14 residues. Germline values: CDR1 MNHNY, CDR2 SVGAGI (reference sequence). V lost 4 bases, J lost 8 bases, and 4 bases stayed unmatched.

The CDR3 nucleotides read TGTGCCAGCAGTACTCATGCTACCTTCTCCTACGAGCAGTACTTC. This encodes CASSTHATFSYEQYF. J is TRBJ2-7 and V is TRBV27; D unresolved. This CDR3 is 15 amino acids long. V lost 5 bases and J 0 bases, leaving 14 bases between the germline ends. The V gene's germline CDR1 is MNHEY and CDR2 SMNVEV (reference sequence).

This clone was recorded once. CDR3 in amino acids: CAWSVRAKTQYF. CDR3 DNA sequence: TGTGCCTGGAGTGTTCGGGCAAAGACCCAGTACTTC. J is TRBJ2-5 and V is TRBV30; D not certain. Trimming shortened V by 0 bases and J by 6 bases, and 8 bases separated the two germline ends. The CDR3 runs to 12 residues. From germline, CDR1 is GTSNPN and CDR2 SVGIG (reference sequence).

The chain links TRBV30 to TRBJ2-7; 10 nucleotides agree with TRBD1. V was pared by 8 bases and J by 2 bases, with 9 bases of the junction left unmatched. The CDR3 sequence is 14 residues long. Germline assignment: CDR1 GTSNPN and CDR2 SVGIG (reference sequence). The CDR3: CARSRQGAAYEQYF. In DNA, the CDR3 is TGTGCCCGGTCGCGACAGGGGGCAGCCTACGAGCAGTACTTC.

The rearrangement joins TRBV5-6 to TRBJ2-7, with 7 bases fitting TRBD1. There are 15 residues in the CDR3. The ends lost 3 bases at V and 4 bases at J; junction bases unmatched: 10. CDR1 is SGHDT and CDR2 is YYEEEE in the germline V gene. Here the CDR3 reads CASSSLDRDGYEQYF. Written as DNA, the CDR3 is TGTGCCAGCAGCTCACTCGACAGGGACGGTTACGAGCAGTACTTC.

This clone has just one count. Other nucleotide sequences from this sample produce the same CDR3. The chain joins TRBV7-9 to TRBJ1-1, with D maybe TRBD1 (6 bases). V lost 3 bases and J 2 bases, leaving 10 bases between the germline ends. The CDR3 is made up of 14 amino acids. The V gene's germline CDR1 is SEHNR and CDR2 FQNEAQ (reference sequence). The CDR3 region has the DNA TGTGCCAGCAGCTTTAGGACAGAAAACACTGAAGCTTTCTTT. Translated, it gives CASSFRTENTEAFF.

CDR3 region: CASSFSRGTQYF. The CDR3 bases are TGTGCCAGCAGTTTCTCACGGGGGACCCAGTACTTC. The chain carries TRBV28 and TRBJ2-5, with a tentative D call TRBD2 (5 bases). This CDR3 has 12 residues. Trimming removed 3 bases at V and 7 bases at J, with 9 bases between. The germline V gene has CDR1 MDHEN and CDR2 SYDVKM.

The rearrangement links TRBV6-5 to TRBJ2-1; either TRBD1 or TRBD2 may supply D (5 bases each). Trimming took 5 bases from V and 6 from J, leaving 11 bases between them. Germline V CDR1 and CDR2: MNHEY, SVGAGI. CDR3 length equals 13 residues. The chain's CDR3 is CASSRDRTNEQFF. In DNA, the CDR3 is TGTGCCAGCAGTAGGGACCGGACCAATGAGCAGTTCTTC.

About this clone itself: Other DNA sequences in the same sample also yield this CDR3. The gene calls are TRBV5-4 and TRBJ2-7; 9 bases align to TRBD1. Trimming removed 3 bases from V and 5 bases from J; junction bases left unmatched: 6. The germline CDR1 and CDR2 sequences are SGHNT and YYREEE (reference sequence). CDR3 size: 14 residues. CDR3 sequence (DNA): TGTGCCAGCAGCTCCGGGACAGGGAGGGACGAGCAGTACTTC. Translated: CASSSGTGRDEQYF. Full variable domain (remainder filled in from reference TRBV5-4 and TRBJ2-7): ETGVTQSPTHLIKTRGQQVTLRCSSQSGHNTVSWYQQALGQGPQFIFQYYREEENGRGNFPPRFSGLQFPNYSSELNVNALELDDSALYLCASSSGTGRDEQYFGPGTRLTVT.

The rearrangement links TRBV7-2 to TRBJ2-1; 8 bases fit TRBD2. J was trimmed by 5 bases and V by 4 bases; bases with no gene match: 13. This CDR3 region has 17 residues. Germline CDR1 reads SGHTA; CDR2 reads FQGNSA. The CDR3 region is CASSSGRTSGSHNEQFF. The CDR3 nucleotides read TGTGCCAGCAGCTCGGGCCGCACTAGCGGCAGTCACAATGAGCAGTTCTTC.

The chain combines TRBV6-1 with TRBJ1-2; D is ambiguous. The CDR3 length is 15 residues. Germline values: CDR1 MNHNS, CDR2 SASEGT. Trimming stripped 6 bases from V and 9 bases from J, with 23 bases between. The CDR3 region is CASSSRTTSDASYTF. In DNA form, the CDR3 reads TGTGCCAGCAGCTCCCGGACTACCTCAGATGCTAGCTACACCTTC.

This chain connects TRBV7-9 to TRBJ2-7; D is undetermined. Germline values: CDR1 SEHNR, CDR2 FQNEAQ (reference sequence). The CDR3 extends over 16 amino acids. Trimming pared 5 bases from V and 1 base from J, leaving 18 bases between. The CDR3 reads CASSHLRAASSYEQYF. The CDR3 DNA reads TGTGCCAGCAGCCACCTTAGGGCAGCTAGTTCCTACGAGCAGTACTTC.

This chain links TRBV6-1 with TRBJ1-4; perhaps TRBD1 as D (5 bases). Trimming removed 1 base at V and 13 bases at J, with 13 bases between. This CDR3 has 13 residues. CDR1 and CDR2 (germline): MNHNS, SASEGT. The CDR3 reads CASSEGGVGGLFF. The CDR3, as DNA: TGTGCCAGCAGTGAAGGAGGGGTCGGCGGACTGTTTTTT.

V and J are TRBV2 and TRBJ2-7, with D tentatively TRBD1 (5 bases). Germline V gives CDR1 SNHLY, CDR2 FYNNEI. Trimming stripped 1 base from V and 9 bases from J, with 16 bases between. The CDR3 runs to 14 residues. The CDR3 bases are TGTGCCAGCAGTGAAGTACAGTCCTCGCAGGGGCAGTACTTC. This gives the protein CASSEVQSSQGQYF.

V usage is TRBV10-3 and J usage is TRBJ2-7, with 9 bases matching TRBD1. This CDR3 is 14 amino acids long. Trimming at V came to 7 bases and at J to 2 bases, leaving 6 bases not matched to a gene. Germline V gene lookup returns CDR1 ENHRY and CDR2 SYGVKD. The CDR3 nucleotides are TGTGCCATCAATTCACAGGGGGCTACCTACGAGCAGTACTTC. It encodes CAINSQGATYEQYF.

The CDR3 DNA reads TGCAGCGTTGATCGGAACAGGGGGCAACAGACCCAGTACTTC. Encoded protein: CSVDRNRGQQTQYF. V is TRBV29-1 and J is TRBJ2-5, with TRBD1 matching 9 bases. Germline CDR1 reads SQVTM; CDR2 reads ANQGSEA. J gave up 6 bases and V 3 bases, and 8 bases lay outside the gene matches. CDR3 length: 14 amino acids.